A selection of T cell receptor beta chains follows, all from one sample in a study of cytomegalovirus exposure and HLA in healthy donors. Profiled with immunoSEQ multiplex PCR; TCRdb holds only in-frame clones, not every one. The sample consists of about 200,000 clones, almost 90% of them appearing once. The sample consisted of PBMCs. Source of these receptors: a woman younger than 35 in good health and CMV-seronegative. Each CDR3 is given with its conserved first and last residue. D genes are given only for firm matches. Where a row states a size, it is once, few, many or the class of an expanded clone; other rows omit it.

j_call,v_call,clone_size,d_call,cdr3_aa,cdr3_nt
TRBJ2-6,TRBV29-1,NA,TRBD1,CSVRGLGANVLTF,TGCAGCGTGAGGGGGCTGGGGGCCAACGTCCTGACTTTC
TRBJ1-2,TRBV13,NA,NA,CASRDSLNYGYTF,TGTGCCAGCAGGGACAGCCTTAACTATGGCTACACCTTC
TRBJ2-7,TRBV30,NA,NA,CAWSDPPLYEQYF,TGTGCCTGGAGTGATCCCCCCTTATACGAGCAGTACTTC
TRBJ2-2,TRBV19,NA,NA,CASSHRQTGELFF,TGTGCCAGTAGCCACAGACAGACCGGGGAGCTGTTTTTT
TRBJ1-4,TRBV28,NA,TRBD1,CASSLWDRGPPSKAATNEKLFF,TGTGCCAGCAGTTTGTGGGACAGGGGGCCTCCCTCTAAGGCAGCCACTAATGAAAAACTGTTTTTT
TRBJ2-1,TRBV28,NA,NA,CASSSRLVGAYNEQFF,TGTGCCAGCAGTTCCAGACTAGTGGGTGCCTACAATGAGCAGTTCTTC
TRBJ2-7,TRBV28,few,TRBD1,CASRTGTGGYEQYF,TGTGCCAGCCGTACTGGGACAGGGGGCTACGAGCAGTACTTC
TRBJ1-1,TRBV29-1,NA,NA,CSAMNTEAFF,TGCAGCGCTATGAACACTGAAGCTTTCTTT
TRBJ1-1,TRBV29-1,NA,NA,CSAPGQNTEAFF,TGCAGCGCCCCAGGACAGAACACTGAAGCTTTCTTT
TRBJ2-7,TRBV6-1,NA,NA,CASSQTDFYEQYF,TGTGCCAGCAGCCAGACAGATTTTTACGAGCAGTACTTC
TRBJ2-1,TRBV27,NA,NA,CASSSTGYNEQFF,TGTGCCAGCAGTTCCACAGGTTACAATGAGCAGTTCTTC
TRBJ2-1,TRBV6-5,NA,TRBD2,CASTASGRSRNEQFF,TGTGCCAGCACCGCTAGCGGGAGGTCACGCAATGAGCAGTTCTTC
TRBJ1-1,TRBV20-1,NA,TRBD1,CSASDRGKAFF,TGCAGTGCTAGCGACAGGGGGAAGGCTTTCTTT
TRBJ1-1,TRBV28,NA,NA,CASSPLRTEAFF,TGTGCCAGCAGCCCCCTCAGGACTGAAGCTTTCTTT
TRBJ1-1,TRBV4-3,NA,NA,CASSRAGQNTEAFF,TGCGCCAGCAGCCGGGCAGGGCAGAACACTGAAGCTTTCTTT
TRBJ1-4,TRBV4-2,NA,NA,CASSQHRTNNEKLFF,TGTGCCAGCAGCCAACACAGGACAAATAATGAAAAACTGTTTTTT
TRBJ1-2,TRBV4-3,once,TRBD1,CASSHKGRGQDYGYTF,TGCGCCAGCAGCCATAAAGGAAGGGGACAGGACTATGGCTACACCTTC
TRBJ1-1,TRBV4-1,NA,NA,CASSQAPLSERGYNTEAFF,TGCGCCAGCAGCCAAGCCCCGCTAAGCGAAAGGGGATACAACACTGAAGCTTTCTTT
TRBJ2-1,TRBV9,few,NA,CASSAPSGEQFF,TGTGCCAGCAGCGCCCCCTCGGGTGAGCAGTTCTTC
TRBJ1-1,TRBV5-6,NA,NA,CASSPRAGAEATEAFF,TGTGCCAGCAGCCCCCGGGCAGGGGCAGAGGCGACTGAAGCTTTCTTT
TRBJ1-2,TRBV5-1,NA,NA,CASSLVAGNYGYTF,TGCGCCAGCAGCTTGGTGGCAGGGAACTATGGCTACACCTTC
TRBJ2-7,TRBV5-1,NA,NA,CASSLEWTAAYEQYF,TGCGCCAGCAGCTTGGAATGGACTGCTGCCTACGAGCAGTACTTC
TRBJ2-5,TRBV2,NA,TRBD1,CASRKTGVYQETQYF,TGTGCCAGCAGAAAGACAGGGGTGTACCAAGAGACCCAGTACTTC
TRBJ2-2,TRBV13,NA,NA,CASSGHVGLGTGELFF,TGTGCCAGCAGCGGTCATGTGGGGCTGGGCACCGGGGAGCTGTTTTTT
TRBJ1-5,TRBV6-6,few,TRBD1,CASRDRDQPQHF,TGTGCCAGCAGGGACAGGGATCAGCCCCAGCATTTT
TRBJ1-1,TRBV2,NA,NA,CASNENGDTEAFF,TGTGCCAGTAACGAGAACGGGGACACTGAAGCTTTCTTT